This T cell receptor (beta chain) derives from a study of blood T cell repertoires in COVID-19. Study-level background: Sites in the United States, Italy and Spain provided acute and convalescent COVID-19 samples. Nucleic acid was either cDNA or gDNA, and it came from T cells, B-cell-depleted T cells, or PBMCs.

The V gene end was trimmed by 6 bases and the J gene end by 4 bases; junction bases not matched to a gene: 4. In germline, CDR1 is SNHLY, CDR2 FYNNEI. The CDR3 is 16 residues long. All recovered Cohort 3 donors got two negative PCRs, got clearance, or saw symptom resolution. This clone was seen once. Authors' data handling: Scientists estimated how many nucleated cells there were by amplifying reference gene primers. Assay used: immunoSEQ multiplex PCR; TCRdb lists only in-frame clones, some missing. From that table come the V and J calls and clone size; the DNA was used to work out D and trimming. The sample includes roughly 250,000 clones, 85% to 90% of them seen just once.

This TCR was sampled from a man aged 35-49 years who had recovered from COVID-19. Sequencing input: PBMCs or T cells enriched from blood (not recorded which). J is TRBJ2-2 and V is TRBV2; 14 nucleotides agree with TRBD2. As DNA, the CDR3 is TGTGCCAGCAGGCGACTAGCGGGAGGGAGCACCGGGGAGCTGTTTTTT. The encoded protein is CASRRLAGGSTGELFF.